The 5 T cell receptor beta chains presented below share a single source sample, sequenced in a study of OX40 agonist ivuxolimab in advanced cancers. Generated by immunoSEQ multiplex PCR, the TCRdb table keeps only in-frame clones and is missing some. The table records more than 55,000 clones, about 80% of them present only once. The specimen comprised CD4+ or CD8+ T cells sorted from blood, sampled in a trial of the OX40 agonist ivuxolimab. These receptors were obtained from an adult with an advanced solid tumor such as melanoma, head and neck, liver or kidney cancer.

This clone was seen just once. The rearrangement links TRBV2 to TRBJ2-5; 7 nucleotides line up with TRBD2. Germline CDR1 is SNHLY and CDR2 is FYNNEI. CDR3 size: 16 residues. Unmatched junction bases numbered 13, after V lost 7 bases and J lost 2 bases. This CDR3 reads CASTGRGGANQETQYF. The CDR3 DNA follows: TGTGCCAGCACCGGAAGGGGAGGGGCGAATCAAGAGACCCAGTACTTC.

The CDR3 reads CASESRASASYEQYF. The CDR3 nucleotides read TGTGCCAGCGAATCCCGGGCTAGCGCTTCCTACGAGCAGTACTTC. This chain uses TRBV6-1 with TRBJ2-7; a possible D gene is TRBD2 (6 bases). Trimming cost V 8 bases and J 1 base, with 18 bases left between them. Germline assignment: CDR1 MNHNS and CDR2 SASEGT. The CDR3 length is 15 residues.

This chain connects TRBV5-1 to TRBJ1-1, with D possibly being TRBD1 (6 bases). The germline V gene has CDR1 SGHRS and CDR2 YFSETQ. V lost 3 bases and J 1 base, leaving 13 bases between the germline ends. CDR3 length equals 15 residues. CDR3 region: CASSWGTSANTEAFF. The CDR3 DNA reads TGCGCCAGCAGCTGGGGGACATCGGCGAACACTGAAGCTTTCTTT.

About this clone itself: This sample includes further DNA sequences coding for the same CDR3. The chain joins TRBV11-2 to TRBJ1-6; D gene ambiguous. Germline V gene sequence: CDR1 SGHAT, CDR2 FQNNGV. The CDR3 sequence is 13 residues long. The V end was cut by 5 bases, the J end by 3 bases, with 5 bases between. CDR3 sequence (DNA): TGTGCCAGCAGCCCGGGCTATAATTCACCCCTCCACTTT. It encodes CASSPGYNSPLHF.

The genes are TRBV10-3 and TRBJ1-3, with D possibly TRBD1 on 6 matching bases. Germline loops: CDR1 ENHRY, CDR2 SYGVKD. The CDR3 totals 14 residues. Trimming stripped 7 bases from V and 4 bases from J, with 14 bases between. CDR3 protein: CAIKIQGTGNTIYF. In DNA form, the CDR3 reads TGTGCCATCAAGATACAGGGAACCGGAAACACCATATATTTT.